This T cell receptor beta chain appears in the sequencing data of a study of CD8 T cells in Susac syndrome. Study summary: There were roughly six sequenced Susac syndrome patients with active disease and eight or nine in remission.

Random hexamers primed reverse transcription of 0.5 to 1 ug RNA. TCRdb reprocessed the immunoSEQ multiplex PCR reads via MiXCR and lists one record per CDR3 protein. The data contain around 200,000 distinct CDR3 sequences, roughly 94% of them seen just once; the ten biggest clones take up 0.099%. Germline values: CDR1 DFQATT, CDR2 SNEGSKA (reference sequence). The CDR3 is 11 amino acids. The V end lost 6 bases, the J end lost 1 base, and 6 bases lay between the germline ends. The sample consisted of CD4+ T cells from PBMCs. This sequence was found in a human donor with Susac syndrome. The chain recombines TRBV20-1 with TRBJ1-1, with unresolved D. Written as DNA, the CDR3 is TGCAGTGCCGGGAGGAACACTGAAGCTTTCTTT. Encoded protein: CSAGRNTEAFF.